This TCR beta chain was captured by sequencing in a study of cytotoxic CD8 clonotypes in ibrutinib-treated CLL. Study background: The patients comprised approximately 11 relapsed/refractory and 15 treatment-naive cases, about 18 IGHV unmutated. Whole-study findings and limits: At the start, clonality exceeded age-matched healthy donors and followed circulating CD8+ T-cell counts.

PBMCs that had been cryopreserved were the source of 1.5 to 2.5 micrograms of genomic DNA for TCR beta libraries. Investigators sought sequencing depths of between 1 in 200,000 and 1 in 1 million T cells. Using immunoSEQ multiplex PCR, the repertoire was profiled, and TCRdb retains in-frame clones only, with some absent. Among about 50,000 clones, around three fifths were seen once, and the ten largest hold around 30%. On this clone: Its specificity is not known. The same CDR3 can be traced to other DNA sequences in this sample.

The CDR3 covers 13 residues. The ends were cut back, 2 bases at V and 1 base at J, with 5 bases in the middle. Germline CDR1 is MNHEY and CDR2 is SVGAGI. The input for sequencing was PBMCs, taken after 24 months of ibrutinib treatment. This receptor was obtained from a human donor with chronic lymphocytic leukemia. The chain carries TRBV6-5 and TRBJ1-1; D remains ambiguous. CDR3 sequence reads: CASSYGPNTEAFF. DNA for the CDR3: TGTGCCAGCAGTTACGGGCCGAACACTGAAGCTTTCTTT.